This TCR beta chain is drawn from a study of T cell responses to AZD1222 COVID-19 vaccine. About the study: Some second doses came at about 4 weeks and others at about 12 weeks; these were pooled. Findings of the study overall: Among vaccine-associated CD4 TCRs, coverage spanned spike, with dominance at 160-218 and 743-854. Receipt of two AZD1222 doses was followed by a rise in Spike-specific TCR breadth and depth. Most donors were white British and more were female, and clonal diversity was possibly underestimated.

This CDR3 is built from 17 residues. The V segment lost 0 bases and the J segment 12 bases; nucleotides outside the gene matches: 13. Germline V lookup: CDR1 LGHNA, CDR2 YNFKEQ. The protocol was immunoSEQ multiplex PCR, while the TCRdb copy is restricted to in-frame clones and leaves out a portion. The sample records around 110,000 clones, about 88% being singletons. Within the sample, this clone is medium-sized. Its antigen is still unknown. The source material was peripheral blood, sampled on day 0 of AZD1222 vaccination. This chain connects TRBV4-2 to TRBJ2-1, with TRBD2 matching over 11 bases. The sequence derives from an adult in good health. CDR3 sequence: CASSQDLDRLAGLGQFF. The CDR3 DNA sequence: TGTGCCAGCAGCCAAGATTTGGATAGACTAGCGGGGCTTGGGCAGTTCTTC.